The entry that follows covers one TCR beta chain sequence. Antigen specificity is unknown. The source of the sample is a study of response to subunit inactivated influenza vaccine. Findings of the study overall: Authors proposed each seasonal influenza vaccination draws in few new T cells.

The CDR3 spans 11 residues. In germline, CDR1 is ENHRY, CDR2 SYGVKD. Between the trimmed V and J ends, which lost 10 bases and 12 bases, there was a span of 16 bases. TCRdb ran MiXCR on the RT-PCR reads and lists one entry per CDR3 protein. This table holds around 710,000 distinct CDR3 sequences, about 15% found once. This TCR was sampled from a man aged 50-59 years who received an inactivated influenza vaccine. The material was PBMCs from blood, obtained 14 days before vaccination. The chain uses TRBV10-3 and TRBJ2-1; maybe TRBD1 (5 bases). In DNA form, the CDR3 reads TGTGCCACGGGCGACAGTTACACGCAGTTCTTC. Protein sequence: CATGDSYTQFF.